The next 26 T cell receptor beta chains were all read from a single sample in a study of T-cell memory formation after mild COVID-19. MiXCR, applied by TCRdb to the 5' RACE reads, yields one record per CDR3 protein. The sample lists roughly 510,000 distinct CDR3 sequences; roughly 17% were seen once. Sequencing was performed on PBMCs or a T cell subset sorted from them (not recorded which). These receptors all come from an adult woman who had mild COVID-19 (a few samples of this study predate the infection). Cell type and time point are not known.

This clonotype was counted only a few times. The chain's CDR3 is CSVGGGGPLNTEAFF. CDR3 bases: TGCAGCGTGGGGGGCGGGGGGCCCCTGAACACTGAAGCTTTCTTT. V and J are TRBV29-1 and TRBJ1-1; possibly TRBD1 for D (6 bases). Trimming shortened V by 6 bases and J by 0 bases, and 17 bases separated the two germline ends. The CDR3 contains 15 residues. Germline assignment: CDR1 SQVTM and CDR2 ANQGSEA.

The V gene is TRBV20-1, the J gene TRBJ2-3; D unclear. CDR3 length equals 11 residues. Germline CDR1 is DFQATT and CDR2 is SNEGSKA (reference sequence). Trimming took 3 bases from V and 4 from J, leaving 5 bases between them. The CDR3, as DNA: TGCAGTGCTAGTAGTCCAGATACGCAGTATTTT. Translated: CSASSPDTQYF.

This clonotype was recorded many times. CDR3 in DNA: TGTGCCAGCAACCAAGTTAGGGCAGATACGCAGTATTTT. This sequence encodes CASNQVRADTQYF. The rearrangement joins TRBV12-3 or TRBV12-4 to TRBJ2-3; unclear D gene. This CDR3 region has 13 residues. Between the trimmed V and J ends, which lost 7 bases and 4 bases, there was a span of 12 bases.

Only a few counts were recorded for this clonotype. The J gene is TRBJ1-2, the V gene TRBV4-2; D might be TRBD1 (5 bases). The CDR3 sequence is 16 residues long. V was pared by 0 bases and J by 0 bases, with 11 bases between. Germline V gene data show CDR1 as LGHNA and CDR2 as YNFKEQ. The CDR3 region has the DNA TGTGCCAGCAGCCAAGAGGGAGACAGAACTAACTATGGCTACACCTTC. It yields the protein CASSQEGDRTNYGYTF.

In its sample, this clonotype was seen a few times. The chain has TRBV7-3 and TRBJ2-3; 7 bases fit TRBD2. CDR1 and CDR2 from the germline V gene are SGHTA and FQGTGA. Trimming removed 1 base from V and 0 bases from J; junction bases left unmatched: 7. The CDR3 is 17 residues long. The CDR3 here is CASSLRPSGASTDTQYF. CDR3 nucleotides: TGTGCCAGCAGCTTAAGGCCCAGCGGGGCCAGCACAGATACGCAGTATTTT.

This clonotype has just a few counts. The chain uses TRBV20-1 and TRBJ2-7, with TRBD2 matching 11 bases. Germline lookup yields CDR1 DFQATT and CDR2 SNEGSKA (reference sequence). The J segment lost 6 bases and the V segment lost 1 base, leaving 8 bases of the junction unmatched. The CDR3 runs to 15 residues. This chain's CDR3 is CSARGLAGLPGEQYF. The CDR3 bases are TGCAGTGCTAGAGGACTAGCGGGATTGCCAGGCGAGCAGTACTTC.

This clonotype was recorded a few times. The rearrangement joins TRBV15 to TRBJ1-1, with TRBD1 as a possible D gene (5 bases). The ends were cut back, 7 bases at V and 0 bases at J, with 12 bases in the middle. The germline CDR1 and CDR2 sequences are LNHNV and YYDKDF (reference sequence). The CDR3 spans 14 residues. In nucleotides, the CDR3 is TGTGCCACCAAGGCGAACAGGCTGAACACTGAAGCTTTCTTT. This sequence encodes CATKANRLNTEAFF.

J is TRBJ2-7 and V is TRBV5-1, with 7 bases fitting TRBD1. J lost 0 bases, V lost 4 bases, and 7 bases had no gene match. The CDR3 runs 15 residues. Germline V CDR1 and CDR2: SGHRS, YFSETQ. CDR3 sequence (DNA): TGCGCCAGCAGCGTTGAGAGGGGGCACTCCTACGAGCAGTACTTC. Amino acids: CASSVERGHSYEQYF.

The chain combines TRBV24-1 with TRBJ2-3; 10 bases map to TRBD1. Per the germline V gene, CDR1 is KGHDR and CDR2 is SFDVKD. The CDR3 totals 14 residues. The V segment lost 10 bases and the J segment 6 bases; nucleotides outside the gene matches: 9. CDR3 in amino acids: CATRGTGEIDTQYF. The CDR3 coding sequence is TGTGCCACTCGAGGGACAGGGGAGATCGATACGCAGTATTTT.

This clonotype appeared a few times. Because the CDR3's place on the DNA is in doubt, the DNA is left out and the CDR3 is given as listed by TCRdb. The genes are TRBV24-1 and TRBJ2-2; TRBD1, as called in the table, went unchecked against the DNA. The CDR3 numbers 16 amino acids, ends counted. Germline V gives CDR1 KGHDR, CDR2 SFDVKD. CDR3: CATGVTPGSCFLGLFF.

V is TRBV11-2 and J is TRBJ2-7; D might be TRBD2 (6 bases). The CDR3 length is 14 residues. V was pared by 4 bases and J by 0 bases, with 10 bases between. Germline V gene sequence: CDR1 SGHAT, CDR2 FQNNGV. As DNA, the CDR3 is TGTGCCAGCAGCTCTCTAGCGCACTCCTACGAGCAGTACTTC. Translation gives CASSSLAHSYEQYF. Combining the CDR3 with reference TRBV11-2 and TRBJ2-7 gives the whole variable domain EAGVAQSPRYKIIEKRQSVAFWCNPISGHATLYWYQQILGQGPKLLIQFQNNGVVDDSQLPKDRFSAERLKGVDSTLKIQPAKLEDSAVYLCASSSLAHSYEQYFGPGTRLTVT.

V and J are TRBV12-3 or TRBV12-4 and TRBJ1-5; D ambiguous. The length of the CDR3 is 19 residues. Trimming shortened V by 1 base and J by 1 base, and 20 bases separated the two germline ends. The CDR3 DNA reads TGTGCCAGCAGTTTAGGAGTTGTCCCCTCTTATGAGAGCAATCAGCCCCAGCATTTT. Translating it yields CASSLGVVPSYESNQPQHF.

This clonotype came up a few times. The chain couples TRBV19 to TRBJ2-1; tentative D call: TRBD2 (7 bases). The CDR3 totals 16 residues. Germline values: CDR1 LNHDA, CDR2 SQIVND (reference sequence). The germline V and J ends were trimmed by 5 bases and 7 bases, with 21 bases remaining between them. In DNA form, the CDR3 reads TGTGCCAGTAGTCCGGAAGGAGGGAGGGGGTTAAATGAGCAGTTCTTC. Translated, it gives CASSPEGGRGLNEQFF.

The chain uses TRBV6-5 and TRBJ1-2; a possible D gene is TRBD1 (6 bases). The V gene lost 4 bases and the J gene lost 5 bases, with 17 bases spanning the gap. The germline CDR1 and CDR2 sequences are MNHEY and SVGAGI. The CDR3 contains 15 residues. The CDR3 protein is CASSSGLGGSYGYTF. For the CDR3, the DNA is TGTGCCAGCAGTTCAGGGTTGGGGGGCAGTTATGGCTACACCTTC.

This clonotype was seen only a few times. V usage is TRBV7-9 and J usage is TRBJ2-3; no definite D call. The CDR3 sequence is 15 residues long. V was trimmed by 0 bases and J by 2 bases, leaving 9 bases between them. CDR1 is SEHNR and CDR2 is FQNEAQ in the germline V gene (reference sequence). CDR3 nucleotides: TGTGCCAGCAGCTTAGCCCGGCCTTCCACAGATACGCAGTATTTT. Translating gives CASSLARPSTDTQYF.

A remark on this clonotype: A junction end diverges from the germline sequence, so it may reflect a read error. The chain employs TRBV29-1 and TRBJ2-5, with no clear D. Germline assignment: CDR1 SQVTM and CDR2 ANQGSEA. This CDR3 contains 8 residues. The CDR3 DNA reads TGCAGCGTTGAAGATTCCCCCTTC. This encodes CSVEDSPF. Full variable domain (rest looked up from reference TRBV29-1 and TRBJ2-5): SAVISQKPSRDICQRGTSLTIQCQVDSQVTMMFWYRQQPGQSLTLIATANQGSEATYESGFVIDKFPISRPNLTFSTLTVSNMSPEDSSIYLCSVEDSPFGPGTRLLVL.

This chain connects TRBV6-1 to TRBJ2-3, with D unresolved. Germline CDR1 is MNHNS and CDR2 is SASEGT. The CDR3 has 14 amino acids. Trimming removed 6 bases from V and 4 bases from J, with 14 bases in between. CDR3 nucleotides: TGTGCCAGCAGCAAGACATCCCTCCCAGATACGCAGTATTTT. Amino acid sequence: CASSKTSLPDTQYF.

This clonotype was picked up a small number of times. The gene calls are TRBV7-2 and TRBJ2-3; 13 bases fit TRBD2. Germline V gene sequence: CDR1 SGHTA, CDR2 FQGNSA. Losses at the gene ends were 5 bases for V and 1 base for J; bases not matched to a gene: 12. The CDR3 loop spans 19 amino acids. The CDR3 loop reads CASSRWTSGGWGGTDTQYF. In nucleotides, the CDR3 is TGTGCCAGCAGCCGTTGGACTAGCGGGGGTTGGGGGGGCACAGATACGCAGTATTTT.

The CDR3 bases are TGCGCCAGCAGCTTGATCCCGGGGCAGACGAACACTGAAGCTTTCTTT. Translation: CASSLIPGQTNTEAFF. The chain links TRBV5-1 to TRBJ1-1; D perhaps matches TRBD1 (5 bases). The germline gives CDR1 SGHRS, CDR2 YFSETQ. V lost 1 base and J lost 1, with 14 bases in between. The CDR3 covers 16 residues.

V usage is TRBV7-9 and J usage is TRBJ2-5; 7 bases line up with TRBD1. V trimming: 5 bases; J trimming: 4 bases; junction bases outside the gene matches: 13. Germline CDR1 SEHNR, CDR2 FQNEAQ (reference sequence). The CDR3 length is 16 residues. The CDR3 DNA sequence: TGTGCCAGCAGCCCTCGCAACAGGGGTCTTGGAGAGACCCAGTACTTC. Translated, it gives CASSPRNRGLGETQYF.

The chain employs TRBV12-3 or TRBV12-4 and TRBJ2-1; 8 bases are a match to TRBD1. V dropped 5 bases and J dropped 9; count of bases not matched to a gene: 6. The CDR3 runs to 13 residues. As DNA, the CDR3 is TGTGCCAGCAGTCGGACAGGGTTCCGTGAGCAGTTCTTC. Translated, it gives CASSRTGFREQFF.

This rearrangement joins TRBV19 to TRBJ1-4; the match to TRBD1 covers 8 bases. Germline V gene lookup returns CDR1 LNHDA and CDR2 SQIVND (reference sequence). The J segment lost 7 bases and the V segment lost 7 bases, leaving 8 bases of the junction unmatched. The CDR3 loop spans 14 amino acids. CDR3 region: CASNIGTGGEKLFF. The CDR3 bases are TGTGCCAGTAACATCGGGACAGGAGGTGAAAAACTGTTTTTT.

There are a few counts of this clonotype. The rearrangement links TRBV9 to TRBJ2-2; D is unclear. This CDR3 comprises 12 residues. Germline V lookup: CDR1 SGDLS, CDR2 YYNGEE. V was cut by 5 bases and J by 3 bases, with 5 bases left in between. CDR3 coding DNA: TGTGCCAGCAGACGCGACACCGGGGAGCTGTTTTTT. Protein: CASRRDTGELFF.

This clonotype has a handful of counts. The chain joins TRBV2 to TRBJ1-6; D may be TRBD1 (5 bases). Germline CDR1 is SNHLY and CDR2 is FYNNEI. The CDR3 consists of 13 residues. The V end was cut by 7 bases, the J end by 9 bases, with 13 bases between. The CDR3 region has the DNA TGTGCCAGCACCACTGGGGGGGGTTCACCCCTCCACTTT. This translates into CASTTGGGSPLHF.

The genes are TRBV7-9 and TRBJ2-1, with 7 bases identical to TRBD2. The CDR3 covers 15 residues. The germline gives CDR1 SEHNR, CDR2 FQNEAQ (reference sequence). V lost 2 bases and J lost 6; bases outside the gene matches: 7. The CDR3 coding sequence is TGTGCCAGCAGCTTAATGGCGGGAGAAGCCAATGAGCAGTTCTTC. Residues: CASSLMAGEANEQFF.

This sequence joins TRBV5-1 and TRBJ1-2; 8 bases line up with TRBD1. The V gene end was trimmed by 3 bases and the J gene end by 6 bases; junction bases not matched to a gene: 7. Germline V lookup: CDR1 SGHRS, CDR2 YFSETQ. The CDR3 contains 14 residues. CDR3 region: CASSWADRANGYTF. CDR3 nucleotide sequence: TGCGCCAGCAGCTGGGCGGACAGGGCGAATGGCTACACCTTC.